This T cell receptor beta chain was identified during a study of CXCR3-negative and CXCR3-positive naive CD8 T cells. Study-level information: Roughly 140 million TRB reads in total, about 1.5 +/- 0.3 million per library. Study-level results: Hydrophobicity was higher for TRB CDR3s found in CXCR3-positive naive cells than in CXCR3-negative naive cells.

The method, 5' RACE with UMI labels, was used to prepare the TRB cDNA libraries. TCRdb re-called the 5' RACE reads and catalogs CDR3 proteins one per entry, DNA excluded. The sample table sets out over 50,000 distinct CDR3 sequences. The germline CDR1 and CDR2 sequences are LGHNA and YNFKEQ. CDR3 length: 13 amino acids. Notes on this clonotype: Its antigen remains unidentified.

This chain uses TRBV4-2 with TRBJ2-1. This clonotype was sampled from a human donor in good health. Some clones in this sample may be carry-over from other donors' samples. Source material: naive CXCR3+ CD8+ T cells from blood. Subset described: CD45RO-CCR7+CD27+CD95- naive CD8+ T cells expressing CXCR3 (TNR3+). CDR3 sequence: CASSPFLSDEQFF.